The 18 T cell receptor beta chains presented below share a single source sample, sequenced in a study of glioma-infiltrating T cells. Amplification of TCR alpha and beta CDR3 regions from RNA used iRepertoire nested multiplex PCR. TCRdb redid the calling of the multiplex PCR reads with MiXCR, one entry per CDR3 protein. This sample has about 410,000 distinct CDR3 sequences, with 35% to 45% found just once. The sequenced material came from glioma tissue, nonneoplastic brain tissue, or PBMCs (not recorded which). These receptors all come from a human donor with low-grade glioma or glioblastoma, undergoing nonglioma brain surgery, or in good health (not recorded which).

V gene TRBV20-1 combines with J gene TRBJ2-5; TRBD1 aligns across 9 bases. The CDR3 spans 14 residues. With V trimmed by 6 bases and J by 6 bases, 11 bases remained unmatched. Germline lookup yields CDR1 DFQATT and CDR2 SNEGSKA (reference sequence). The CDR3 DNA sequence: TGCAGTGCCCGGTCGACAGGGGGAGTTAAGACCCAGTACTTC. Translating it yields CSARSTGGVKTQYF.

The chain employs TRBV20-1 and TRBJ2-1; a possible D gene is TRBD2 (6 bases). CDR1 and CDR2 (germline): DFQATT, SNEGSKA (reference sequence). V gave up 0 bases and J gave up 4 bases, with 10 bases separating them. The CDR3 loop spans 14 amino acids. The CDR3 is CSARDWGEYNEQFF. CDR3 DNA sequence: TGCAGTGCTAGAGATTGGGGGGAGTACAATGAGCAGTTCTTC.

The genes are TRBV14 and TRBJ2-7, with D unclear. The end of the DNA aligns better with TRBJ2-1, so the J call may be wrong. Germline V gene sequence: CDR1 SGHDN, CDR2 FVKESK. The CDR3 covers 17 residues. CDR3 amino acids: CASSQDPRRYAYNEQFF. In nucleotides, the CDR3 is TGTGCCAGCAGCCAAGATCCCCGACGGTACGCGTACAATGAGCAGTTCTTC.

The table lists this clonotype with many counts. The chain couples TRBV28 to TRBJ1-1; 10 positions match TRBD1. From germline, CDR1 is MDHEN and CDR2 SYDVKM. Trimming took 7 bases from V and 2 from J; bases not matched to a gene: 13. CDR3 length equals 17 residues. Here the CDR3 DNA reads TGTGCCAGCACTCGCCTCGGACAGGGGGTCGGAAACACTGAAGCTTTCTTT. This gives the protein CASTRLGQGVGNTEAFF. The whole variable domain, filled in from reference TRBV28 and TRBJ1-1, reads DVKVTQSSRYLVKRTGEKVFLECVQDMDHENMFWYRQDPGLGLRLIYFSYDVKMKEKGDIPEGYSVSREKKERFSLILESASTNQTSMYLCASTRLGQGVGNTEAFFGQGTRLTVV.

V usage is TRBV28 and J usage is TRBJ1-4; tentative D call: TRBD1 (6 bases). Germline V gene lookup returns CDR1 MDHEN and CDR2 SYDVKM. This CDR3 region has 14 residues. Trimming shortened V by 7 bases and J by 11 bases, and 20 bases separated the two germline ends. DNA for the CDR3: TGTGCCAGCAATCGGGACACCCCCTTCGGGAAACTGTTTTTT. Translation: CASNRDTPFGKLFF.

This clonotype was picked up a small number of times. V is TRBV7-2 and J is TRBJ2-3; 7 positions match TRBD2. This CDR3 contains 14 residues. Germline-derived CDR1 and CDR2 are SGHTA and FQGNSA. V gave up 3 bases and J gave up 4 bases; unmatched junction bases: 4. CDR3 region: CASSFLGLADTQYF. The CDR3 DNA is TGTGCCAGCAGCTTCTTAGGACTAGCAGATACGCAGTATTTT.

This rearrangement joins TRBV20-1 to TRBJ2-1, with TRBD2 identical over 13 bases. Trimming cost V 5 bases and J 7 bases; bases outside gene matches: 5. The CDR3 loop spans 14 amino acids. CDR1 is DFQATT and CDR2 is SNEGSKA in the germline V gene (reference sequence). CDR3 amino acids: CSADGLAGVNEQFF. DNA of the CDR3: TGCAGTGCTGACGGACTAGCGGGAGTAAATGAGCAGTTCTTC.

The chain is built from TRBV2 and TRBJ1-2; D gene ambiguous. The CDR3 length is 12 residues. Germline V gene sequence: CDR1 SNHLY, CDR2 FYNNEI. The germline V and J ends were trimmed by 7 bases and 1 base, with 7 bases remaining between them. DNA of the CDR3: TGTGCCAGCACCGTGAATAACTATGGCTACACCTTC. Its translation: CASTVNNYGYTF.

On this clonotype itself: A read error may be the cause here, since a much bigger clone is one base away. The CDR3 spells CASSTPGSTNEKLFF. DNA for the CDR3: TGTGCCAGCAGTACGCCAGGTTCAACTAATGAAAAACTGTTTTTT. V and J are TRBV28 and TRBJ1-4; D gene unclear. CDR1 and CDR2 from the germline V gene are MDHEN and SYDVKM. Trimming removed 5 bases from V and 0 bases from J, with 10 bases in between. CDR3 size: 15 residues.

The rearrangement joins TRBV29-1 to TRBJ1-1; no reliable D call. Germline CDR1 SQVTM, CDR2 ANQGSEA. There are 14 residues in the CDR3. Trimming cost V 1 base and J 0 bases, with 9 bases left between them. The CDR3 DNA is TGCAGCGTTGAAGGCGCACAGCTGAACACTGAAGCTTTCTTT. This encodes CSVEGAQLNTEAFF.

This clonotype appeared many times. The rearrangement joins TRBV28 to TRBJ2-1; no firm D call. V shed 5 bases and J shed 5 bases, with 16 bases lying between them. This CDR3 is 15 amino acids long. Germline CDR1 and CDR2: MDHEN and SYDVKM. The CDR3 protein is CASSRTPTHHNEQFF. CDR3 DNA: TGTGCCAGCAGTCGTACCCCCACCCACCACAATGAGCAGTTCTTC. The variable domain in full, with the rest retrieved from reference TRBV28 and TRBJ2-1, is DVKVTQSSRYLVKRTGEKVFLECVQDMDHENMFWYRQDPGLGLRLIYFSYDVKMKEKGDIPEGYSVSREKKERFSLILESASTNQTSMYLCASSRTPTHHNEQFFGPGTRLTVL.

This chain links TRBV9 with TRBJ2-5; 7 positions agree with TRBD1. Germline CDR1 is SGDLS and CDR2 is YYNGEE. The CDR3 runs to 14 residues. With 4 bases clipped from V and 3 bases from J, the junction kept 6 bases outside the gene matches. The CDR3 bases are TGTGCCAGCAGCAAATTGGGGACAGAAGAGACCCAGTACTTC. As protein: CASSKLGTEETQYF.

This chain joins TRBV7-3 and TRBJ2-3; D tentatively fits TRBD1 or TRBD2 (5 bases each). The CDR3 is 14 amino acids. V lost 5 bases to trimming and J lost 3 bases, with 12 bases between them. CDR1 and CDR2 (germline): SGHTA, FQGTGA. The CDR3 loop is CASSNRGVTDTQYF. The CDR3 bases are TGTGCCAGCAGCAATAGGGGAGTTACAGATACGCAGTATTTT. Full variable domain (missing parts from reference TRBV7-3 and TRBJ2-3): GAGVSQTPSNKVTEKGKYVELRCDPISGHTALYWYRQSLGQGPEFLIYFQGTGAADDSGLPNDRFFAVRPEGSVSTLKIQRTERGDSAVYLCASSNRGVTDTQYFGPGTRLTVL.

In its sample, this clonotype was seen a few times. V usage is TRBV10-2 and J usage is TRBJ2-1; a weak D match, TRBD2 (5 bases). The CDR3 totals 13 residues. The germline V gene has CDR1 WSHSY and CDR2 SAAADI. The V and J ends lost 3 bases and 4 bases respectively, with 7 bases between them. CDR3 amino acids: CASSDRRYNEQFF. The DNA for the CDR3 is TGCGCCAGCAGTGATCGGAGGTACAATGAGCAGTTCTTC.

Regarding this clonotype: A much larger clone differs from this one at a single base, so this may be a read error. CDR3 loop: CASSSGLAGGIPSF. CDR3 coding DNA: TGTGCCAGCAGTTCTGGACTAGCGGGAGGAATTCCCTCCTTC. The chain couples TRBV27 to TRBJ2-7; 14 nucleotides line up with TRBD2. The germline V gene has CDR1 MNHEY and CDR2 SMNVEV (reference sequence). The CDR3 totals 14 residues.

This clonotype appeared many times. CDR3 in amino acids: CASSRDSLLTGELFF. CDR3 DNA: TGTGCCAGCAGCCGGGACAGTCTCCTCACCGGGGAGCTGTTTTTT. J is TRBJ2-2 and V is TRBV6-2 or TRBV6-3, with TRBD1 matching 7 bases. V dropped 6 bases and J dropped 4; count of bases not matched to a gene: 8. CDR3 size: 15 residues. CDR1 MNHEY and CDR2 SVGEGT come from the germline V gene.

The V and J genes are TRBV7-2 and TRBJ1-5; D possibly corresponds to TRBD1 (5 bases). CDR3 length: 16 amino acids. The germline V gene has CDR1 SGHTA and CDR2 FQGNSA. The V end was cut by 0 bases, the J end by 0 bases, with 9 bases between. In DNA, the CDR3 is TGTGCCAGCAGCTTAGCTGGGGGATATAGCAATCAGCCCCAGCATTTT. Translating it yields CASSLAGGYSNQPQHF. The full variable domain, rest sourced from reference TRBV7-2 and TRBJ1-5, is GAGVSQSPSNKVTEKGKDVELRCDPISGHTALYWYRQSLGQGLEFLIYFQGNSAPDKSGLPSDRFSAERTGGSVSTLTIQRTQQEDSAVYLCASSLAGGYSNQPQHFGDGTRLSIL.

A remark on this clonotype: Compared with germline, one end of the junction differs, possibly owing to a read error. This chain connects TRBV27 to TRBJ2-7; TRBD2 is a possible D gene (6 bases). CDR3 length equals 15 residues. Germline loops: CDR1 MNHEY, CDR2 SMNVEV (reference sequence). In DNA, the CDR3 is TGTGCCAGCAGTTTTCACGGAACTAGCTCCTACGTGCAGTACTTC. Its translation: CASSFHGTSSYVQYF.